This TCR beta chain was captured in a study of OX40 agonist ivuxolimab in advanced cancers. Study-level information: Patients were given ivuxolimab, an antibody that agonizes OX40 (CD134). Prior checkpoint blockade (anti-PD-1, anti-PD-L1 or anti-CTLA-4) was permitted; about 40% had it. At 0.01 to 10 mg/kg, ivuxolimab was administered intravenously to patients every 2 weeks.

Unmatched junction bases numbered 2, after V lost 5 bases and J lost 2 bases. Per the germline V gene, CDR1 is MNHEY and CDR2 is SMNVEV (reference sequence). CDR3 length equals 13 residues. Assay used: immunoSEQ multiplex PCR; TCRdb lists only in-frame clones, some missing. There are 35,000 to 45,000 clones in the sample; around 90% occur only once, and around 30% lies in the top ten. The sequence came from an adult with an advanced solid tumor such as melanoma, head and neck, liver or kidney cancer. The chain has TRBV27 and TRBJ1-2; 7 nucleotides align to TRBD1. The input for sequencing was CD4+ or CD8+ T cells sorted from blood, taken in a trial of the OX40 agonist ivuxolimab. CDR3 coding DNA: TGTGCCAGCAGTACGACAGGGAACTATGGCTACACCTTC. This codes for CASSTTGNYGYTF.